The next 25 T cell receptor beta chains were all read from a single sample in a study of cytomegalovirus exposure and HLA in healthy donors. Primers: 60 Vbeta forward and 13 Jbeta reverse. Method: immunoSEQ multiplex PCR; TCRdb's copy keeps in-frame clones and lacks some. The sample contains 150,000 or so clones, just under 75% of which appear only once. The sequenced material came from PBMCs. Receptor source: a young woman in good health and CMV-seronegative.

The genes are TRBV7-8 and TRBJ1-6; D remains unclear. CDR3 length equals 15 residues. V lost 5 bases and J lost 5, with 13 bases in between. Germline CDR1 is SGHVS and CDR2 is FQNEAQ. CDR3 sequence: CASSPRTGNNSPLHF. In DNA form, the CDR3 reads TGTGCCAGCAGCCCCCGGACGGGAAATAATTCACCCCTCCACTTT.

This clone was found once. This rearrangement joins TRBV27 to TRBJ2-2; D gene uncertain. This CDR3 has 15 amino acids. CDR1 and CDR2 from the germline V gene are MNHEY and SMNVEV (reference sequence). V lost 1 base and J 4 bases, leaving 10 bases between the germline ends. CDR3 protein: CASSLLGQATGELFF. The CDR3 DNA reads TGTGCCAGCAGTTTATTGGGCCAGGCCACCGGGGAGCTGTTTTTT.

The CDR3 region is CASSYGTPQETQYF. The CDR3 DNA follows: TGTGCCAGCAGCTACGGGACACCTCAAGAGACCCAGTACTTC. The chain combines TRBV5-4 with TRBJ2-5; D possibly corresponds to TRBD1 (6 bases). The CDR3 length is 14 residues. Germline CDR1 SGHNT, CDR2 YYREEE (reference sequence). Trimming stripped 3 bases from V and 2 bases from J, with 11 bases between.

This clone came up once. The V call is TRBV10-1, the J call TRBJ2-1; weak D call: TRBD1 (6 bases). Germline loops: CDR1 WNHNN, CDR2 SYGVQD (reference sequence). The CDR3 sequence is 15 residues long. The ends were cut back, 5 bases at V and 7 bases at J, with 18 bases in the middle. This CDR3 reads CASSKNRVSGNEQFF. DNA of the CDR3: TGCGCCAGCAGTAAAAACAGGGTTTCGGGGAATGAGCAGTTCTTC.

This sequence joins TRBV27 and TRBJ1-2, with a weak D call TRBD1 (5 bases). V lost 0 bases to trimming and J lost 5 bases, with 16 bases between them. The CDR3 has 16 residues. CDR1 and CDR2 from the germline V gene are MNHEY and SMNVEV (reference sequence). CDR3 nucleotide sequence: TGTGCCAGCAGTTTATCGGCGGGACCGAGCCCGTATGGCTACACCTTC. Translation gives CASSLSAGPSPYGYTF.

The rearrangement uses TRBV7-9 and TRBJ2-3; D is perhaps TRBD2 (5 bases). There are 15 residues in the CDR3. V was cut by 1 base and J by 0 bases, with 8 bases left in between. Per germline, CDR1 SEHNR and CDR2 FQNEAQ (reference sequence). In nucleotides, the CDR3 is TGTGCCAGCAGCTTAGGGAGCGGTAGCACAGATACGCAGTATTTT. Encoded protein: CASSLGSGSTDTQYF.

This chain links TRBV7-6 with TRBJ2-5, with 7 positions matching TRBD1. There are 14 residues in the CDR3. Germline V CDR1 and CDR2: SGHVS, FNYEAQ. The V gene end was trimmed by 5 bases and the J gene end by 11 bases; junction bases not matched to a gene: 14. This CDR3 reads CASSPGRGSGEQYF. DNA for the CDR3: TGTGCCAGCAGCCCCGGCAGGGGGAGTGGAGAGCAGTACTTC.

With respect to this clone: At one of its ends the junction is not consistent with the germline gene, which may arise from a read error. At the DNA level, this CDR3 is encoded by other sequences in the same sample as well. This sequence joins TRBV19 and TRBJ1-4, with 10 positions matching TRBD1. Germline V lookup: CDR1 LNHDA, CDR2 SQIVND (reference sequence). The CDR3 covers 15 residues. CDR3 residues: CASRDRGSTNEKLFF. DNA for the CDR3: TGCGCCAGTAGGGACAGGGGCTCAACTAATGAAAAACTGTTTTTT.

The V and J genes are TRBV7-8 and TRBJ1-4; 7 nucleotides line up with TRBD1. The V gene end was trimmed by 5 bases and the J gene end by 0 bases; junction bases not matched to a gene: 9. The CDR3 sequence is 17 residues long. Germline V CDR1 and CDR2: SGHVS, FQNEAQ. CDR3 DNA: TGTGCCAGCAGCGCCCGGGACAGTCTTGCAACTAATGAAAAACTGTTTTTT. Protein: CASSARDSLATNEKLFF.

V gene TRBV7-9 combines with J gene TRBJ1-1; TRBD1 is a possible D gene (5 bases). This CDR3 is built from 13 residues. Germline-derived CDR1 and CDR2 are SEHNR and FQNEAQ (reference sequence). Trimming removed 0 bases from V and 6 bases from J, with 8 bases in between. CDR3 in DNA: TGTGCCAGCAGCTTAGCGGTAGGGGCTGAAGCTTTCTTT. This codes for CASSLAVGAEAFF.

This chain joins TRBV18 and TRBJ2-2, with TRBD2 as a possible D gene (5 bases). CDR1 and CDR2 from the germline V gene are KGHSH and LQKENI. The V end lost 0 bases, the J end lost 6 bases, and 5 bases lay between the germline ends. This CDR3 region has 13 residues. The chain's CDR3 is CASSPPGAGELFF. The CDR3 DNA follows: TGTGCCAGCTCACCACCCGGGGCCGGGGAGCTGTTTTTT.

The CDR3 DNA is TGTGCCAGCAGCGGACTAGCCGGCTACAATGAGCAGTTCTTC. Translating gives CASSGLAGYNEQFF. This rearrangement joins TRBV5-6 to TRBJ2-1, with 8 bases aligning to TRBD2. CDR1 is SGHDT, CDR2 YYEEEE, per germline. V was pared by 4 bases and J by 3 bases, with 3 bases of the junction left unmatched. This CDR3 comprises 14 residues. The whole variable domain, remainder taken from reference TRBV5-6 and TRBJ2-1, is DAGVTQSPTHLIKTRGQQVTLRCSPKSGHDTVSWYQQALGQGPQFIFQYYEEEERQRGNFPDRFSGHQFPNYSSELNVNALLLGDSALYLCASSGLAGYNEQFFGPGTRLTVL.

This rearrangement joins TRBV27 to TRBJ1-3; unclear D gene. Germline loops: CDR1 MNHEY, CDR2 SMNVEV (reference sequence). Trimming stripped 5 bases from V and 2 bases from J, with 7 bases between. This CDR3 contains 13 residues. The CDR3 DNA follows: TGTGCCAGCAGTCAAAGCCCTGGAAACACCATATATTTT. Translation gives CASSQSPGNTIYF.

The CDR3: CASRIQPEGGELFF. CDR3 sequence (DNA): TGTGCCAGCAGGATCCAACCGGAGGGCGGGGAGCTGTTTTTT. This chain connects TRBV11-3 to TRBJ2-2, with D possibly TRBD2 on 6 matching bases. The CDR3 runs 14 residues. Trimming removed 6 bases from V and 7 bases from J, with 15 bases in between. Germline V gene sequence: CDR1 SGHNT, CDR2 YENEEA.

This clone has just a few counts. The chain employs TRBV6-6 and TRBJ2-3; 9 nucleotides match TRBD2. The V segment lost 5 bases and the J segment 0 bases; nucleotides outside the gene matches: 3. Germline V lookup: CDR1 MNHNY, CDR2 SVGAGI (reference sequence). The CDR3 runs 15 residues. This CDR3 is CASSPGTSSTDTQYF. For the CDR3, the DNA is TGTGCCAGCAGTCCCGGGACTAGCAGCACAGATACGCAGTATTTT.

This sequence joins TRBV7-6 and TRBJ1-6; no reliable D call. Germline CDR1 reads SGHVS; CDR2 reads FNYEAQ. This CDR3 contains 13 residues. V dropped 5 bases and J dropped 8 bases, with 10 bases sitting between them. The CDR3 region is CASSRGVDSPLHF. The DNA for the CDR3 is TGTGCCAGCAGCCGAGGCGTGGATTCACCCCTCCACTTT.

The chain recombines TRBV11-2 with TRBJ2-7, with TRBD1 matching over 9 bases. CDR1 is SGHAT, CDR2 FQNNGV, per germline. The V gene end was trimmed by 3 bases and the J gene end by 2 bases; junction bases not matched to a gene: 2. CDR3 length: 14 residues. The CDR3 bases are TGTGCCAGCAGCTTGGGGACAGGGACCTACGAGCAGTACTTC. Translated, it gives CASSLGTGTYEQYF.

The chain combines TRBV14 with TRBJ1-1; 7 bases are shared with TRBD1. CDR1 and CDR2 from the germline V gene are SGHDN and FVKESK. With 1 base clipped from V and 11 bases from J, the junction kept 7 bases outside the gene matches. This CDR3 region has 13 residues. The DNA of the CDR3 is TGTGCCAGCAGCCAAGGGACAGGCTTCCAGGCTTTCTTT. It codes for CASSQGTGFQAFF.

Points on this clone: An end of the junction differs from the germline gene, which may be a read error. This chain uses TRBV9 with TRBJ2-3, with a tentative D call TRBD2 (5 bases). The V gene's germline CDR1 is SGDLS and CDR2 YYNGEE. The CDR3 spans 16 residues. CDR3 region: CASSVASGPNTDTQYF. The DNA for the CDR3 is TGTGCCAGCAGCGTAGCAAGCGGACCAAACACAGATACACAGTATTTT.

The chain has TRBV2 and TRBJ1-1; D gene uncertain. V lost 3 bases and J lost 0, with 14 bases in between. There are 16 residues in the CDR3. Germline-derived CDR1 and CDR2 are SNHLY and FYNNEI. CDR3 protein: CASSDGGFWVNTEAFF. The CDR3 DNA reads TGTGCCAGCAGTGACGGCGGGTTTTGGGTGAACACTGAAGCTTTCTTT.

In its sample, this clone was seen a few times. The chain has TRBV19 and TRBJ1-1; unclear D gene. The V gene's germline CDR1 is LNHDA and CDR2 SQIVND (reference sequence). Trimming left V 5 bases short and J 5 bases short, with 9 bases between. CDR3 length: 12 residues. In DNA, the CDR3 is TGTGCCAGTAGTGGCAGATGGACTGAAGCTTTCTTT. Residues: CASSGRWTEAFF.

This clone has only one observation. The gene calls are TRBV29-1 and TRBJ2-1; 8 nucleotides line up with TRBD2. With 4 bases clipped from V and 3 bases from J, the junction kept 5 bases outside the gene matches. This CDR3 contains 14 residues. From germline, CDR1 is SQVTM and CDR2 ANQGSEA. In nucleotides, the CDR3 is TGCAGCGTTGGAGGTAGCGGGAACTACAATGAGCAGTTCTTC. Translated, it gives CSVGGSGNYNEQFF.

The chain recombines TRBV6-5 with TRBJ2-1; TRBD2 might be the D (6 bases). This CDR3 has 13 amino acids. CDR1 and CDR2 from the germline V gene are MNHEY and SVGAGI. V gave up 6 bases and J gave up 8 bases, with 14 bases separating them. CDR3 DNA: TGTGCCAGCAGGCGGGACTCCCCCGATGAGCAGTTCTTC. It is translated as CASRRDSPDEQFF.

The chain carries TRBV18 and TRBJ1-5; D perhaps matches TRBD1 (6 bases). The germline CDR1 and CDR2 sequences are KGHSH and LQKENI. V lost 3 bases to trimming and J lost 5 bases, with 17 bases between them. The CDR3 loop spans 16 amino acids. CDR3 sequence (DNA): TGTGCCAGCTCACCTACCGGGACAACAATTGATCAGCCCCAGCATTTT. This gives the protein CASSPTGTTIDQPQHF.

Comment on this clone: The junction shows a germline mismatch at one end, possibly a read error. The gene calls are TRBV12-5 and TRBJ2-3; D remains unclear. Germline V CDR1 and CDR2: LGHNT, FRNRAP. The CDR3 runs 14 residues. This CDR3 is CASGLVGSRDTQYF. The CDR3, as DNA: TGTGCTAGTGGTTTGGTGGGTAGCAGAGATACGCAGTATTTT.